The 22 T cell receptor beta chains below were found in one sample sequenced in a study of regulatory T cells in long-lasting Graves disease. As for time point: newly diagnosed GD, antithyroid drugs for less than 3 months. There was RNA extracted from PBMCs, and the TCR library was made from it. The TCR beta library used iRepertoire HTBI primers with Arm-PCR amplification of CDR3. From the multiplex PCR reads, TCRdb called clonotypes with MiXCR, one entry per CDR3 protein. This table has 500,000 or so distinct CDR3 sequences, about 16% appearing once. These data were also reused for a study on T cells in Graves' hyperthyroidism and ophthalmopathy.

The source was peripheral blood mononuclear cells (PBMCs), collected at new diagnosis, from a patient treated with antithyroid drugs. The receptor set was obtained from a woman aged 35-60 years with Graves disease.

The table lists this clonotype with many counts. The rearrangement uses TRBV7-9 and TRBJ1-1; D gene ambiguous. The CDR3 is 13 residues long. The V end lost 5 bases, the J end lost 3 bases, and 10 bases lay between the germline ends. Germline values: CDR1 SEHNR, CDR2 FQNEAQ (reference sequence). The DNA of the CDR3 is TGTGCCAGCAGCGGGCAGCCACACACTGAAGCTTTCTTT. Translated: CASSGQPHTEAFF.

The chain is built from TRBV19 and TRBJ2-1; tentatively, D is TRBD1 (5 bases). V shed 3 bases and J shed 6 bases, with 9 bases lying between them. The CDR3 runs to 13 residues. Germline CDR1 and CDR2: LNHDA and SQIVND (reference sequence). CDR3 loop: CASSMVGANEQFF. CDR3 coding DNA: TGTGCCAGTAGTATGGTAGGGGCCAATGAGCAGTTCTTC.

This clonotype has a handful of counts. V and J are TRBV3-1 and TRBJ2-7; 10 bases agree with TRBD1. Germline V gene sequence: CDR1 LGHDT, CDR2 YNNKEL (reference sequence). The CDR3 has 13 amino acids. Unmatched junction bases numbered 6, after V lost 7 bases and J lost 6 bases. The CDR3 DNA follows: TGTGCCAGCACCGGGACAGGGGTTGGCGAGCAGTACTTC. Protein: CASTGTGVGEQYF.

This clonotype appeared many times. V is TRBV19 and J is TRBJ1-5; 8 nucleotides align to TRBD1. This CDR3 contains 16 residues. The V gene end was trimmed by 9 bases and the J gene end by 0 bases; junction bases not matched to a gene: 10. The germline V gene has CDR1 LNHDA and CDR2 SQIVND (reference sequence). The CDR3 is CASRGGTGVSNQPQHF. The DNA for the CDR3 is TGTGCCAGCCGCGGTGGGACAGGAGTTAGCAATCAGCCCCAGCATTTT.

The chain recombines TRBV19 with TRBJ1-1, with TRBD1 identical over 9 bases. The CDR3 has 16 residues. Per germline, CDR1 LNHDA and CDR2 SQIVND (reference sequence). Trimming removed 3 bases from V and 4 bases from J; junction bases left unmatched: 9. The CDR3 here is CASSMDRGVLATEAFF. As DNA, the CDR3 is TGTGCCAGTAGTATGGACAGGGGAGTATTGGCCACTGAAGCTTTCTTT. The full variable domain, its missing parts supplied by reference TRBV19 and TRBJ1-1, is DGGITQSPKYLFRKEGQNVTLSCEQNLNHDAMYWYRQDPGQGLRLIYYSQIVNDFQKGDIAEGYSVSREKKESFPLTVTSAQKNPTAFYLCASSMDRGVLATEAFFGQGTRLTVV.

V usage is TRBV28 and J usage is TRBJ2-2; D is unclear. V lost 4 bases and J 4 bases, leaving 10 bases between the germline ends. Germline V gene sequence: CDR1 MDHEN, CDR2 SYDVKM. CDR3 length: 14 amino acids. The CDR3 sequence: CASSSGLSTGELFF. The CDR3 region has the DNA TGTGCCAGCAGTTCGGGCCTGAGCACCGGGGAGCTGTTTTTT.

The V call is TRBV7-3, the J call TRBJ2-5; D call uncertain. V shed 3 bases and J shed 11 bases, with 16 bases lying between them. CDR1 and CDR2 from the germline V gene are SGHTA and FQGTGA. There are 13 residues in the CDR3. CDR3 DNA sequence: TGTGCCAGCAGCTTCTCGGGTAGGAATGAGCAGTACTTC. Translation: CASSFSGRNEQYF.

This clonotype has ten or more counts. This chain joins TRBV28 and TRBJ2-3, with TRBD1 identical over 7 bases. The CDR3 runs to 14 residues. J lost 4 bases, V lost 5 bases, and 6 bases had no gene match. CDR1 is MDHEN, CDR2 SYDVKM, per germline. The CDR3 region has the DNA TGTGCCAGCAGTCTCCGGACAGGAGCAGATACGCAGTATTTT. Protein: CASSLRTGADTQYF.

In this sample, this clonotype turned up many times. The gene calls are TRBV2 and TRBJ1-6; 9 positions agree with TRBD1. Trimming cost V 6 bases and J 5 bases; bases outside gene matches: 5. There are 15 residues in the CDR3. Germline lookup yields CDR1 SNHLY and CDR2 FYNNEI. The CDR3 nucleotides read TGTGCCAGCAGCCTACAGGGGGCGAATAATTCACCCCTCCACTTT. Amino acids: CASSLQGANNSPLHF.

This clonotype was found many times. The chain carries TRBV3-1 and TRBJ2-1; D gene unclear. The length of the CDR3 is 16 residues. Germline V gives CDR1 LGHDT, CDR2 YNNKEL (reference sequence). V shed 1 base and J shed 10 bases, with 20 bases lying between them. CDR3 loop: CASSQVERLDPWEQFF. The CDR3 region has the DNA TGTGCCAGCAGCCAAGTCGAGCGACTTGACCCCTGGGAGCAGTTCTTC.

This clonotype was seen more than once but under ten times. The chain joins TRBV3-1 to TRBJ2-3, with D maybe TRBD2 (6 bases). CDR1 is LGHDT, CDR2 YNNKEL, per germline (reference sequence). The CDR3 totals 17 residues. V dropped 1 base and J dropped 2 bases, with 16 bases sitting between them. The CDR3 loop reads CASSQGGTLDYTDTQYF. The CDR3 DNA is TGTGCCAGCAGCCAAGGGGGGACTCTCGACTACACAGATACGCAGTATTTT.

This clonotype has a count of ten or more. The CDR3: CSARDWQRNMNTEAFF. The CDR3 nucleotides read TGCAGTGCTAGAGATTGGCAGCGGAACATGAACACTGAAGCTTTCTTT. The rearrangement links TRBV20-1 to TRBJ1-1, with unresolved D. The CDR3 loop spans 16 amino acids. The V gene's germline CDR1 is DFQATT and CDR2 SNEGSKA (reference sequence). Deletions cut 0 bases from V and 0 bases from J, with 14 bases between.

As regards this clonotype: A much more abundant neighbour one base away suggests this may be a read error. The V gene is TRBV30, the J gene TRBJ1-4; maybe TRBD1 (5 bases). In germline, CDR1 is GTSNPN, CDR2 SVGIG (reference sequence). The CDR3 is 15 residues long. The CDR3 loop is CAWSASWGINEKLSF. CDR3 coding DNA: TGTGCCTGGAGTGCCTCGTGGGGCATCAATGAAAAACTGTCTTTT.

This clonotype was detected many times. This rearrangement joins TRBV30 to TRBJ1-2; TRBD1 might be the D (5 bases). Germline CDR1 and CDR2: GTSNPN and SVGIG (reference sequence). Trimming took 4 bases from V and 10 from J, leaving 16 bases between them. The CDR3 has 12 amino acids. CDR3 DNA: TGTGCCTGGAATCGGGACGCGCCCCACTACACCTTC. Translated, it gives CAWNRDAPHYTF. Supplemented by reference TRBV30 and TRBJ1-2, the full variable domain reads SQTIHQWPATLVQPVGSPLSLECTVEGTSNPNLYWYRQAAGRGLQLLFYSVGIGQISSEVPQNLSASRPQDRQFILSSKKLLLSDSGFYLCAWNRDAPHYTFGSGTRLTVV.

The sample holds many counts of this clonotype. The CDR3 region has the DNA TGCAGCGGTTTACAGGGTGGTTACACTGAAGCTTTCTTT. This codes for CSGLQGGYTEAFF. J is TRBJ1-1 and V is TRBV29-1, with D perhaps TRBD1 (6 bases). The germline V gene encodes CDR1 SQVTM and CDR2 ANQGSEA. With 7 bases removed from V and 3 bases from J, the gap between germline ends came to 15 bases. The CDR3 sequence is 13 residues long.

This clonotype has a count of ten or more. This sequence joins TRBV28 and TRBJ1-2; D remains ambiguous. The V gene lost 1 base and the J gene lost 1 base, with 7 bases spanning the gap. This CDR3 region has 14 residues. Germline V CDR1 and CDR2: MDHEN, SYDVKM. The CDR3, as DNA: TGTGCCAGCAGTTTATCCCCAAATAACTATGGCTACACCTTC. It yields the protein CASSLSPNNYGYTF.

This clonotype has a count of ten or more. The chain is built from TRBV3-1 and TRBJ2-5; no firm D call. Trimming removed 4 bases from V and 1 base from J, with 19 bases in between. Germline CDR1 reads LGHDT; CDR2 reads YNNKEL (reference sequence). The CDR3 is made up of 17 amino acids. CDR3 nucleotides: TGTGCCAGCAGCCCCCGGCTGAGACAAGCCCTCCAAGAGACCCAGTACTTC. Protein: CASSPRLRQALQETQYF.

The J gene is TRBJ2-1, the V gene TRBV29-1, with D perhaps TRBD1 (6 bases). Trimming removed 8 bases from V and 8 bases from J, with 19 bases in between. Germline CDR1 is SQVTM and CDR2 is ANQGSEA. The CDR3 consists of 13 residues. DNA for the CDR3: TGCAGCACGAGGACAGACTTTGTCGATGAGCAGTTCTTC. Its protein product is CSTRTDFVDEQFF.

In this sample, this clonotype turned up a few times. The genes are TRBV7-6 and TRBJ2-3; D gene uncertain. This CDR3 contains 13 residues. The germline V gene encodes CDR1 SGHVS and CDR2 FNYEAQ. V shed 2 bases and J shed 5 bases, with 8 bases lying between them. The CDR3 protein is CASSLLLKDTQYF. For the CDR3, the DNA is TGTGCCAGCAGCTTACTTCTGAAAGATACGCAGTATTTT. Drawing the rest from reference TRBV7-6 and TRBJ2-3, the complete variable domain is GAGVSQSPRYKVTKRGQDVALRCDPISGHVSLYWYRQALGQGPEFLTYFNYEAQQDKSGLPNDRFSAERPEGSISTLTIQRTEQRDSAMYRCASSLLLKDTQYFGPGTRLTVL.

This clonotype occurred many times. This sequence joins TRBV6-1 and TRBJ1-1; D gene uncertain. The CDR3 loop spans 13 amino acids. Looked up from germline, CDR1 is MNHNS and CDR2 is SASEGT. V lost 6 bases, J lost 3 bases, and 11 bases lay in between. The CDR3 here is CASRARRYTEAFF. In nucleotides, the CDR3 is TGTGCCAGCAGGGCTCGGAGGTACACTGAAGCTTTCTTT.

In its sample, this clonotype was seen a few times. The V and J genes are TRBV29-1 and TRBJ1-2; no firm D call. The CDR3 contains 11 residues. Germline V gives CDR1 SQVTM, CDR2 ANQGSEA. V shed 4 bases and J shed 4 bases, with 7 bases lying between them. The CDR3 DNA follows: TGCAGCGTTGCGGTAGGCTATGGCTACACCTTC. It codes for CSVAVGYGYTF.

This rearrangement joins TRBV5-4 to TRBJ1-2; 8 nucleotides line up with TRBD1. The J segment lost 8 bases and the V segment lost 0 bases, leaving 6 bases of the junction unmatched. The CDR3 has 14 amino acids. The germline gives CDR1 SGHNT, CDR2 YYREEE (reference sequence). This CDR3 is CASSLAGGATGYTF. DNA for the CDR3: TGTGCCAGCAGCTTGGCAGGGGGCGCCACCGGCTACACCTTC.